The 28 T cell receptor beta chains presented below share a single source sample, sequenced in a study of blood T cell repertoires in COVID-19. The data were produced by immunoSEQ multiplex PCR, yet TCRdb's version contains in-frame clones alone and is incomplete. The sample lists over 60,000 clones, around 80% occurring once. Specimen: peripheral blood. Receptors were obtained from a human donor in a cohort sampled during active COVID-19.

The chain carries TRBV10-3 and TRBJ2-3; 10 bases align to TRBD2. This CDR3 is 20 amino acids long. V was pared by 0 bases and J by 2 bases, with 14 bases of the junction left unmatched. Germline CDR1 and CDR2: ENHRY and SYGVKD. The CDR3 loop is CAISESTSGGLAHYTDTQYF. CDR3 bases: TGTGCCATCAGTGAGTCGACCTCAGGGGGACTAGCGCACTACACAGATACGCAGTATTTT.

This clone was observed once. The CDR3 nucleotides read TGTGCCAGCAGCCCGAGCCGCAATGAGCAGTTCTTC. Protein product: CASSPSRNEQFF. J is TRBJ2-1 and V is TRBV6-5; D remains unclear. Looked up from germline, CDR1 is MNHEY and CDR2 is SVGAGI. CDR3 length: 12 residues. With 6 bases removed from V and 6 bases from J, the gap between germline ends came to 9 bases.

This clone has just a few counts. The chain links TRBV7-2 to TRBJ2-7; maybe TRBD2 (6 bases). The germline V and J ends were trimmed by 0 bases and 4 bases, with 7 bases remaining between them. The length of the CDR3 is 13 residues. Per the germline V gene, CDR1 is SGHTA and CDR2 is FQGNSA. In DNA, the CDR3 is TGTGCCAGCAGCTTAGCGCGGGGATACGAGCAGTACTTC. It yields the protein CASSLARGYEQYF.

CDR3 sequence: CASSIDRGYGNQPQHF. As DNA, the CDR3 is TGTGCCAGTAGTATAGATCGGGGATACGGCAATCAGCCCCAGCATTTT. The V call is TRBV19, the J call TRBJ1-5, with D uncertain. The CDR3 spans 16 residues. The germline gives CDR1 LNHDA, CDR2 SQIVND (reference sequence). V lost 0 bases, J lost 2 bases, and 11 bases lay in between.

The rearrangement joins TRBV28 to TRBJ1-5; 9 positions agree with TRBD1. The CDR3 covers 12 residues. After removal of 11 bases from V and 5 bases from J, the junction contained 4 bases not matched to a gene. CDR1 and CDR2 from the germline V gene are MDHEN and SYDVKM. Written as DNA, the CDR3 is TGTGCCGGGGGACAGGGCCATCAGCCCCAGCATTTT. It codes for CAGGQGHQPQHF.

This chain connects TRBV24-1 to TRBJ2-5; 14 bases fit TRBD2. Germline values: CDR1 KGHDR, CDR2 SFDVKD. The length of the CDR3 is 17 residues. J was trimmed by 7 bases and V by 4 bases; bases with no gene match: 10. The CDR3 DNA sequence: TGTGCCACCAGTGACCCCCTGACTAGCGGGAGGGCGGGGACCCAGTACTTC. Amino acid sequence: CATSDPLTSGRAGTQYF.

The DNA for the CDR3 is TGTGCCAGCATGCCTAGCGGGAGGTTGTACAATGAGCAGTTCTTC. This encodes CASMPSGRLYNEQFF. The chain is built from TRBV28 and TRBJ2-1; 11 nucleotides line up with TRBD2. Germline values: CDR1 MDHEN, CDR2 SYDVKM. J was trimmed by 4 bases and V by 7 bases; bases with no gene match: 6. This CDR3 has 15 amino acids.

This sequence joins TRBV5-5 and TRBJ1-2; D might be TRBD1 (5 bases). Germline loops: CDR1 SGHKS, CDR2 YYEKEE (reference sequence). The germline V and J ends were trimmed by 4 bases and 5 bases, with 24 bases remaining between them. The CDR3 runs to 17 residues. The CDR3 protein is CASSPDSRGGRDYGYTF. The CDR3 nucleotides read TGTGCCAGCAGCCCCGACTCGCGCGGGGGACGGGATTATGGCTACACCTTC.

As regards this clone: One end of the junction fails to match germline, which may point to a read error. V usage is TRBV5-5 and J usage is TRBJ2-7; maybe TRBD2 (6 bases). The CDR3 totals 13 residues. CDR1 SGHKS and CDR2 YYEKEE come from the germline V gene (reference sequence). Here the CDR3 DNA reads TGTGCCAGCAACCAAGGAGGGTCCCTCGAGCAGCACTTC. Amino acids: CASNQGGSLEQHF.

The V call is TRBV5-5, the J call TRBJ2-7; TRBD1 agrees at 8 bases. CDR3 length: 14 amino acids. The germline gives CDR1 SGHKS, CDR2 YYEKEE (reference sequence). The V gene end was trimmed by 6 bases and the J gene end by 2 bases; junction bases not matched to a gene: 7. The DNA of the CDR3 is TGTGCCAGCACCAGGACAGGGACCCCCTACGAGCAGTACTTC. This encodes CASTRTGTPYEQYF.

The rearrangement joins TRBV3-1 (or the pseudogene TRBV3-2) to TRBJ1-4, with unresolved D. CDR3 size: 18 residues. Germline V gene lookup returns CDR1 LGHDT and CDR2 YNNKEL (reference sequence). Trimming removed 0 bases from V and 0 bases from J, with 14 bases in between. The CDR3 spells CASSQDPLITATNEKLFF. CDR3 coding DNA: TGTGCCAGCAGCCAAGATCCTTTAATTACTGCAACTAATGAAAAACTGTTTTTT.

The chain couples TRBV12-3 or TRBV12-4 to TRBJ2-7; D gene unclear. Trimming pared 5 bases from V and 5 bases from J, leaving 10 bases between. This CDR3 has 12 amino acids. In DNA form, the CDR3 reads TGTGCCAGCAGTGTGAGCCGCCACGAGCAGTACTTC. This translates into CASSVSRHEQYF.

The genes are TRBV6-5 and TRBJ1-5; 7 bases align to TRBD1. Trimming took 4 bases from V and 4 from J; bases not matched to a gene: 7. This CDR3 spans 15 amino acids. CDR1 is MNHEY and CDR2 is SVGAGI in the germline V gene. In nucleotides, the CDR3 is TGTGCCAGCAGTTTCAGGACAGGCCTAAATCAGCCCCAGCATTTT. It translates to CASSFRTGLNQPQHF.

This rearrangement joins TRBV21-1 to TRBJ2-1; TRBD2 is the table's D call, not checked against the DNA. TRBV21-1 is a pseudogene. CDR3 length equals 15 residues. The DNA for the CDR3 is TGTGCCAGCAGCAAACCGGGACTAGGTTACAATGAGCAGTTCTTC. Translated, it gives CASSKPGLGYNEQFF.

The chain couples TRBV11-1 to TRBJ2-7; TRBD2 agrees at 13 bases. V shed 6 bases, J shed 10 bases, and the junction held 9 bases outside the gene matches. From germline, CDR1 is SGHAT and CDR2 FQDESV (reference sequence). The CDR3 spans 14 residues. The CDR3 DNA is TGTGCCAGCAGTCCTGGACTAGCGGGAGAAGTTCAGTACTTC. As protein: CASSPGLAGEVQYF.

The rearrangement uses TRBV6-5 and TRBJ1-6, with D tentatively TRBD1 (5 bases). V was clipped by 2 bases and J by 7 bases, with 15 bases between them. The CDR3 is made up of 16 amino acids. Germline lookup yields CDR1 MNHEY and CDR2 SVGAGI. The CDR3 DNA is TGTGCCAGCAGTTACGCACGAGGGAGGGGAAATTCACCCCTCCACTTT. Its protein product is CASSYARGRGNSPLHF.

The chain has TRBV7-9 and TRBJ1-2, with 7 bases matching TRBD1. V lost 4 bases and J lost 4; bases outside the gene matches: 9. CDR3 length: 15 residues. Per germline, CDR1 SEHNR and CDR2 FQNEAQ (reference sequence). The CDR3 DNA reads TGTGCCAGCAGCTCATCCGGGACAGAAGTCTATGGCTACACCTTC. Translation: CASSSSGTEVYGYTF.

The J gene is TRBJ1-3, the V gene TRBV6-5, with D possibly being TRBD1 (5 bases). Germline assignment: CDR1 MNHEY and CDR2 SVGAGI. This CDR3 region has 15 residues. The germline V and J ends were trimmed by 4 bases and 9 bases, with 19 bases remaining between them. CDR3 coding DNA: TGTGCCAGCAGTTCCCAGGGCTCTCCGCGGGGCACCATATATTTT. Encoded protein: CASSSQGSPRGTIYF.

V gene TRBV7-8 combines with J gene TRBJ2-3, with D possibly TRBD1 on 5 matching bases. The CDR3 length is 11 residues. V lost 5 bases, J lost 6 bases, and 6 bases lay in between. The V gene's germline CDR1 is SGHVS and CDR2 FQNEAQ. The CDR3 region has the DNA TGTGCCAGCAGCCACAGGGATACGCAGTATTTT. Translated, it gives CASSHRDTQYF.

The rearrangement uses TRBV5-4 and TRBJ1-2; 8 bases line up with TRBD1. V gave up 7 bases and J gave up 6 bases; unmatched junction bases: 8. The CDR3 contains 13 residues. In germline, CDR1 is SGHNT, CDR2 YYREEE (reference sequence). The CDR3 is CASVYDRGHGYTF. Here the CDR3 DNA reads TGTGCCAGCGTCTACGACAGGGGCCATGGCTACACCTTC.

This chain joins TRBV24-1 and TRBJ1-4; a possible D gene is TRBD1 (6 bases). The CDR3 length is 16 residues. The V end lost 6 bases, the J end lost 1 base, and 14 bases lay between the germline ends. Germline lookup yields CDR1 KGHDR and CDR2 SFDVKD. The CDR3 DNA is TGTGCCACCAGTTCAGGGGCGGTGGGAACTAATGAAAAACTGTTTTTT. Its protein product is CATSSGAVGTNEKLFF.

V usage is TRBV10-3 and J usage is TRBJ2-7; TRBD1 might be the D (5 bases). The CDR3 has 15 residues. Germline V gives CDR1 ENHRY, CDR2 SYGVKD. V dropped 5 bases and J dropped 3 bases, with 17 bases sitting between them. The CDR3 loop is CAISQNNDRLYEQYF. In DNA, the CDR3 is TGTGCCATCAGTCAAAACAACGACAGACTCTACGAGCAGTACTTC.

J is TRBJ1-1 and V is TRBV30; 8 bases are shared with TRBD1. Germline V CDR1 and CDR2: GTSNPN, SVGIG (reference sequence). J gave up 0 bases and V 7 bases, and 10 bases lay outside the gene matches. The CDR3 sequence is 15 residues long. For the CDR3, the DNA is TGTGCCTACTTGGGGACAGGATATTTGAACACTGAAGCTTTCTTT. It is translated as CAYLGTGYLNTEAFF.

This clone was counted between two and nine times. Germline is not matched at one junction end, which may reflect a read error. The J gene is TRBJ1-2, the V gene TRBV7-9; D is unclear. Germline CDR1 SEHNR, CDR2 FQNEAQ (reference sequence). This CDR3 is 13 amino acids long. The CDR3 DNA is TGTGCCAGCAGCCAAGAGATAGGAGGGCCTCGTAGCTTC. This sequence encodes CASSQEIGGPRSF.

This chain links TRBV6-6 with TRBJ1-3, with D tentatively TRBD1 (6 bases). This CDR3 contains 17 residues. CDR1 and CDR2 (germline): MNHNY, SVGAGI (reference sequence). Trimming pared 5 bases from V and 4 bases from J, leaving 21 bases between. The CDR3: CASSLTGTTPGGNTIYF. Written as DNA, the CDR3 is TGTGCCAGCAGTCTCACCGGGACAACTCCAGGAGGAAACACCATATATTTT.

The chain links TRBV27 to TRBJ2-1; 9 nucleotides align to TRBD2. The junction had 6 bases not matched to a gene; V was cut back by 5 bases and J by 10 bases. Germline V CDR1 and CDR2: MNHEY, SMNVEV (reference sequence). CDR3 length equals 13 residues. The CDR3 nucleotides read TGTGCCAGCAGTCTTGGACTAGCGCGCGAGCAGTTCTTC. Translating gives CASSLGLAREQFF.

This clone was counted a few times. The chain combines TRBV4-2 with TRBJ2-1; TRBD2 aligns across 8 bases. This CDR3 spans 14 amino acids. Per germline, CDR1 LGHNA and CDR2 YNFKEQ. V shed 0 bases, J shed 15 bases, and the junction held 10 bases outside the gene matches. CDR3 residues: CASSQDGGTRPPFF. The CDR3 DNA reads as TGTGCCAGCAGCCAAGATGGAGGGACTAGGCCGCCGTTCTTC.

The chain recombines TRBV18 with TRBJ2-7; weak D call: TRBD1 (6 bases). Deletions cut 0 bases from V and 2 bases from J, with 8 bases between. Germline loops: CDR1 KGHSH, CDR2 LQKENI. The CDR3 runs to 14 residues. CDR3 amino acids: CASSPPTGTYEQYF. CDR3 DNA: TGTGCCAGCTCACCACCTACAGGGACCTACGAGCAGTACTTC. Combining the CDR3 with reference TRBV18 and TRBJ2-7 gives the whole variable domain NAGVMQNPRHLVRRRGQEARLRCSPMKGHSHVYWYRQLPEEGLKFMVYLQKENIIDESGMPKERFSAEFPKEGPSILRIQQVVRGDSAAYFCASSPPTGTYEQYFGPGTRLTVT.